This T cell receptor beta chain was captured in a study of CD8 T cells in Susac syndrome. Study-wide points: The study admitted that it had a relatively small number of individuals in its TCR sequencing and HLA analysis.

The CDR3 is made up of 13 amino acids. Germline V gene sequence: CDR1 MNHEY, CDR2 SVGAGI. With 4 bases removed from V and 4 bases from J, the gap between germline ends came to 10 bases. The study sequenced TCR beta in blood CD8+ and CD4+ T cells. Negative isolation yielded CD8+ and CD4+ T cells; FACS enriched TEMRA cells. Notes on this clonotype: Its antigen remains unidentified.

Reverse transcription of about 0.5 to 1 ug RNA used random hexamers. immunoSEQ multiplex PCR amplified TCR beta CDR3 across 54 Vbeta, 13 Jbeta. TCRdb re-called the immunoSEQ multiplex PCR reads with MiXCR, one entry per CDR3 protein. The data contain some 160,000 distinct CDR3 sequences, roughly 96% of them seen just once; the ten biggest clones take up 0.16%. Sample: CD8+ T cells from PBMCs. The chain carries TRBV6-5 and TRBJ1-1, with D unclear. The origin of this receptor is a human donor with multiple sclerosis. The CDR3 DNA is TGTGCCAGCAGTTTTCAAAAGGGCACTGAAGCTTTCTTT. It is translated as CASSFQKGTEAFF.